This T cell receptor (beta chain) was identified in a study of blood T cell repertoires in COVID-19. The study recruited people aged roughly 18 to 100 years across under 25 US areas. The CDR3 sequence is 9 residues long. The germline V gene encodes CDR1 SGHRS and CDR2 YFSETQ. The authors' processing: Nucleated cell counts were estimated from reference gene primer amplification. This table comes from immunoSEQ multiplex PCR, and its TCRdb copy is limited to in-frame clones, with some not included. The V and J calls and clone size were taken over from that table, and D and trimming were inferred from the DNA. The sample records around 150,000 clones, almost 85% being singletons.

The chain recombines TRBV5-1 with TRBJ1-2; no clear D. This receptor was taken from a woman aged 45 to 65 with acute COVID-19. Sequenced: PBMCs or T cells enriched from blood (not recorded which). The DNA for the CDR3 is TGCGGGCCGAAAGCGGGCTACACCTTC. Translation: CGPKAGYTF.